The 11 T cell receptor beta chains given below trace back to one sample, sequenced in a study of T cells in Graves' hyperthyroidism and ophthalmopathy. RNA transcripts served as the template for amplifying TCR beta CDR3 regions. In the first-round RT-PCR of the TCR CDR3, the HTBI primer set was used. In TCRdb, the multiplex PCR reads were re-called with MiXCR into one record per CDR3 protein. The sample holds roughly 45,000 distinct CDR3 sequences, around 45% seen once. Sequenced: peripheral blood or thyroid tissue (not recorded which). The source is a woman in her fifties or sixties with Graves' hyperthyroidism.

Remarks on this clonotype: A read error is likely, as this CDR3 ends without the conserved phenylalanine or tryptophan. This chain uses TRBV7-9 with TRBJ1-1, with 8 bases lining up with TRBD1. V gave up 5 bases and J gave up 1 base; unmatched junction bases: 6. Germline CDR1 reads SEHNR; CDR2 reads FQNEAQ (reference sequence). The CDR3 runs to 15 residues. CDR3 bases: TGTGCCAGCAGCCTCCCTGGACAGGGGAACACTGAAGCTTTCTCT. As protein: CASSLPGQGNTEAFS.

The CDR3 DNA is TGCGGCGAACGTCCCGGGACTAGGCAGGAGCAGTACTTC. Its translation: CGERPGTRQEQYF. The V gene is TRBV29-1, the J gene TRBJ2-7; 8 bases agree with TRBD2. The CDR3 has 13 residues. Germline CDR1 reads SQVTM; CDR2 reads ANQGSEA.

This clonotype has at least ten counts. V is TRBV4-1 and J is TRBJ2-3; no definite D call. CDR3 length: 16 amino acids. V gave up 1 base and J gave up 0 bases, with 11 bases separating them. Germline V gene lookup returns CDR1 MGHRA and CDR2 YSYEKL. The CDR3 DNA reads as TGCGCCAGCAGCCAAGGGCGAGGACCCAGCACAGATACGCAGTATTTT. It specifies CASSQGRGPSTDTQYF.

The rearrangement joins TRBV10-3 to TRBJ1-1; maybe TRBD1 (5 bases). Per germline, CDR1 ENHRY and CDR2 SYGVKD. Trimming took 4 bases from V and 1 from J, leaving 19 bases between them. The CDR3 has 17 amino acids. The CDR3 is CAISASSLVRANTEAFF. As DNA, the CDR3 is TGTGCCATCAGTGCCAGCAGCTTGGTCAGGGCGAACACTGAAGCTTTCTTT.

In this sample, this clonotype turned up many times. The rearrangement uses TRBV29-1 and TRBJ1-5; the D gene is possibly TRBD1 (6 bases). V was pared by 0 bases and J by 9 bases, with 12 bases between. The V gene's germline CDR1 is SQVTM and CDR2 ANQGSEA. The CDR3 runs to 13 residues. Here the CDR3 reads CSVEEGAGMPQHF. The CDR3 coding sequence is TGCAGCGTTGAAGAGGGGGCCGGGATGCCCCAGCATTTT.

Remarks on this clonotype: At one boundary the junction diverges from the germline segment, which might be a read error. CDR3 in DNA: TGCAGCGTCGGGACAGGGCAGAACACTGAAGCCTTCTTT. Amino acid sequence: CSVGTGQNTEAFF. V usage is TRBV29-1 and J usage is TRBJ1-1; 9 bases fit TRBD1. The CDR3 has 13 residues. Germline V gene data show CDR1 as SQVTM and CDR2 as ANQGSEA.

This clonotype was seen only a few times. The genes are TRBV7-8 and TRBJ1-1; unclear D gene. Germline V CDR1 and CDR2: SGHVS, FQNEAQ. Between the trimmed V and J ends, which lost 1 base and 1 base, there was a span of 7 bases. This CDR3 has 14 residues. The CDR3 DNA reads as TGTGCCAGCAGCTTAGGTGGGTGGAACACTGAAGCTTTCTTT. It codes for CASSLGGWNTEAFF.

The DNA of the CDR3 is TGCAGTGCTAGTAATCCGACTAGCGCCCAAGAGACCCAGTACTTC. This codes for CSASNPTSAQETQYF. This chain connects TRBV20-1 to TRBJ2-5; 8 bases are shared with TRBD2. CDR1 and CDR2 (germline): DFQATT, SNEGSKA (reference sequence). The CDR3 covers 15 residues. The V gene end was trimmed by 3 bases and the J gene end by 1 base; junction bases not matched to a gene: 7.

This sequence joins TRBV7-9 and TRBJ1-6; TRBD1 is a possible D gene (5 bases). Germline V gives CDR1 SEHNR, CDR2 FQNEAQ (reference sequence). The CDR3 is made up of 14 amino acids. V was clipped by 3 bases and J by 6 bases, with 9 bases between them. As DNA, the CDR3 is TGTGCCAGCAGCTTGGGGGGGGTTAATTCACCCCTCCACTTT. Amino acids: CASSLGGVNSPLHF.

Ten or more counts support this clonotype. V and J are TRBV11-1 and TRBJ2-5, with 10 bases aligning to TRBD2. With 4 bases clipped from V and 4 bases from J, the junction kept 3 bases outside the gene matches. CDR1 and CDR2 from the germline V gene are SGHAT and FQDESV (reference sequence). This CDR3 contains 14 residues. CDR3: CASSSSGRGETQYF. For the CDR3, the DNA is TGTGCCAGCAGCTCGAGCGGGAGGGGAGAGACCCAGTACTTC.

The chain couples TRBV10-3 to TRBJ2-7, with TRBD1 identical over 8 bases. There are 17 residues in the CDR3. Trimming took 4 bases from V and 3 from J; bases not matched to a gene: 14. Germline V gene lookup returns CDR1 ENHRY and CDR2 SYGVKD. The CDR3 region has the DNA TGTGCCATCAGTGCTATCGACAGGGGAGTACTGGGCTACGAGCAGTACTTC. Translation: CAISAIDRGVLGYEQYF.